These 31 T cell receptor beta chains were all obtained from the same sample, sequenced in a study of blood T cell repertoires in COVID-19. TCRdb keeps only in-frame clones here, not all; method: immunoSEQ multiplex PCR. The data contain some 220,000 clones, approximately 83% of them singletons. Sequenced sample: peripheral blood. All receptors derive from a human donor in a cohort sampled during active COVID-19.

This sequence joins TRBV30 and TRBJ1-2, with a possible D match to TRBD1 (5 bases). There are 11 residues in the CDR3. The V and J ends lost 1 base and 6 bases respectively, with 6 bases between them. Germline values: CDR1 GTSNPN, CDR2 SVGIG (reference sequence). This CDR3 reads CAWSETDGYTF. The CDR3 coding sequence is TGTGCCTGGAGTGAGACAGATGGCTACACCTTC.

The chain combines TRBV5-1 with TRBJ1-1; weak D call: TRBD1 (5 bases). CDR1 is SGHRS, CDR2 YFSETQ, per germline. The CDR3 has 14 amino acids. Trimming stripped 4 bases from V and 1 base from J, with 11 bases between. The CDR3 sequence is CASSAGMGNTEAFF. The CDR3 nucleotides are TGCGCCAGCAGCGCAGGGATGGGGAACACTGAAGCTTTCTTT. Looking up the rest from reference TRBV5-1 and TRBJ1-1 gives the full variable domain: KAGVTQTPRYLIKTRGQQVTLSCSPISGHRSVSWYQQTPGQGLQFLFEYFSETQRNKGNFPGRFSGRQFSNSRSEMNVSTLELGDSALYLCASSAGMGNTEAFFGQGTRLTVV.

The genes are TRBV20-1 and TRBJ2-3; TRBD2 matches at 11 bases. Germline CDR1 and CDR2: DFQATT and SNEGSKA (reference sequence). The junction had 7 bases not matched to a gene; V was cut back by 3 bases and J by 5 bases. CDR3 length equals 15 residues. CDR3 in amino acids: CSASGASGRIDTQYF. The CDR3, as DNA: TGCAGTGCTAGTGGGGCTAGCGGGAGGATAGATACGCAGTATTTT.

The rearrangement links TRBV6-1 to TRBJ1-2; 7 positions match TRBD1. Germline V CDR1 and CDR2: MNHNS, SASEGT. The CDR3 consists of 15 residues. The V segment lost 2 bases and the J segment 7 bases; nucleotides outside the gene matches: 10. CDR3 protein: CASSEMGQILGGYTF. CDR3 bases: TGTGCCAGCAGTGAAATGGGACAGATTTTAGGTGGCTACACCTTC.

V and J are TRBV5-4 and TRBJ1-1; D might be TRBD1 (6 bases). CDR3 length: 16 amino acids. Trimming took off 0 bases at V and 2 bases at J, with 14 bases between the two ends. Germline values: CDR1 SGHNT, CDR2 YYREEE (reference sequence). The CDR3 sequence: CASSLAGGRVNTEAFF. The CDR3 nucleotides are TGTGCCAGCAGCTTGGCGGGGGGGCGCGTAAACACTGAAGCTTTCTTT.

This chain connects TRBV5-1 to TRBJ1-1, with 9 bases identical to TRBD1. The CDR3 has 16 residues. V lost 4 bases to trimming and J lost 4 bases; unmatched junction nucleotides: 11. Germline-derived CDR1 and CDR2 are SGHRS and YFSETQ. The CDR3 loop reads CASSPYQQGASTEAFF. Here the CDR3 DNA reads TGCGCCAGCAGCCCCTACCAACAGGGGGCAAGCACTGAAGCTTTCTTT.

The gene calls are TRBV19 and TRBJ2-7; 12 bases agree with TRBD1. Germline trimming cut 6 bases from V and 5 bases from J; bases unmatched to any gene: 8. This CDR3 is built from 15 residues. Germline CDR1 and CDR2: LNHDA and SQIVND (reference sequence). The CDR3 protein is CASSRGTGGWDEQYF. The CDR3 DNA reads as TGTGCCAGTAGCCGCGGGACAGGGGGCTGGGACGAGCAGTACTTC.

V and J are TRBV24-1 and TRBJ1-1; D is possibly TRBD1 (5 bases). The CDR3 loop spans 15 amino acids. Germline CDR1 KGHDR, CDR2 SFDVKD. Trimming left V 5 bases short and J 0 bases short, with 12 bases between. This chain's CDR3 is CATSGKRGLNTEAFF. The CDR3 nucleotides are TGTGCCACCAGTGGAAAAAGGGGCTTGAACACTGAAGCTTTCTTT.

CDR3 nucleotide sequence: TGTGCCAGCAGTGAATTTAGGGTTGTGGGGCACGGAAACACTGAAGCTTTCTTT. Translating it yields CASSEFRVVGHGNTEAFF. The V call is TRBV25-1, the J call TRBJ1-1; weak D call: TRBD1 (5 bases). V gave up 1 base and J gave up 2 bases, with 20 bases separating them. The CDR3 covers 18 residues. Germline-derived CDR1 and CDR2 are MGHDK and SYGVNS.

This clone is a singleton in its sample. This chain links TRBV11-1 with TRBJ2-7; 7 nucleotides line up with TRBD1. The V gene's germline CDR1 is SGHAT and CDR2 FQDESV (reference sequence). This CDR3 spans 14 amino acids. The V gene end was trimmed by 4 bases and the J gene end by 6 bases; junction bases not matched to a gene: 9. Here the CDR3 reads CASSSDRAFGEQYF. The CDR3 coding sequence is TGTGCCAGCAGCTCTGACAGGGCTTTTGGCGAGCAGTACTTC.

The V call is TRBV19, the J call TRBJ2-3; D is ambiguous. This CDR3 has 14 residues. CDR1 LNHDA and CDR2 SQIVND come from the germline V gene (reference sequence). Trimming removed 5 bases from V and 0 bases from J, with 9 bases in between. The CDR3 DNA reads TGTGCCAGTAGTCTCCAGTTTAGCACAGATACGCAGTATTTT. Translation gives CASSLQFSTDTQYF.

This clone came up once. This chain joins TRBV11-1 and TRBJ2-1; D is ambiguous. Deletions cut 1 base from V and 3 bases from J, with 10 bases between. CDR1 and CDR2 (germline): SGHAT, FQDESV (reference sequence). This CDR3 region has 15 residues. The CDR3 region is CASSLGVADYNEQFF. For the CDR3, the DNA is TGTGCCAGCAGCTTAGGTGTCGCGGACTACAATGAGCAGTTCTTC. The full variable domain, rest sourced from reference TRBV11-1 and TRBJ2-1, is EAEVAQSPRYKITEKSQAVAFWCDPISGHATLYWYRQILGQGPELLVQFQDESVVDDSQLPKDRFSAERLKGVDSTLKIQPAELGDSAMYLCASSLGVADYNEQFFGPGTRLTVL.

The CDR3 DNA reads TGTGCCTGGAGGCCAACTACACGGGGGGACACTGAAGCTTTCTTT. Its protein is CAWRPTTRGDTEAFF. The rearrangement joins TRBV30 to TRBJ1-1, with a possible D match to TRBD1 (5 bases). This CDR3 has 15 residues. Deletions cut 3 bases from V and 3 bases from J, with 17 bases between. The germline gives CDR1 GTSNPN, CDR2 SVGIG (reference sequence). Using reference TRBV30 and TRBJ1-1 for the parts outside the CDR3, the full variable domain is SQTIHQWPATLVQPVGSPLSLECTVEGTSNPNLYWYRQAAGRGLQLLFYSVGIGQISSEVPQNLSASRPQDRQFILSSKKLLLSDSGFYLCAWRPTTRGDTEAFFGQGTRLTVV.

This clone was observed once. The V call is TRBV9, the J call TRBJ2-1; 7 nucleotides match TRBD1. This CDR3 has 14 residues. CDR1 and CDR2 from the germline V gene are SGDLS and YYNGEE. Trimming removed 0 bases from V and 5 bases from J; junction bases left unmatched: 2. The CDR3 region has the DNA TGTGCCAGCAGCGTAGCAGGGGGAAACAATGAGCAGTTCTTC. Encoded protein: CASSVAGGNNEQFF.

The chain is built from TRBV11-2 and TRBJ2-3; TRBD2 agrees at 12 bases. Losses at the gene ends were 5 bases for V and 5 bases for J; bases not matched to a gene: 2. The germline CDR1 and CDR2 sequences are SGHAT and FQNNGV. This CDR3 comprises 14 residues. CDR3 region: CASSGTSGLDTQYF. The DNA for the CDR3 is TGTGCCAGCAGCGGGACTAGCGGGTTAGATACGCAGTATTTT. Based on the CDR3 plus reference TRBV11-2 and TRBJ2-3, the full variable domain is EAGVAQSPRYKIIEKRQSVAFWCNPISGHATLYWYQQILGQGPKLLIQFQNNGVVDDSQLPKDRFSAERLKGVDSTLKIQPAKLEDSAVYLCASSGTSGLDTQYFGPGTRLTVL.

This clone was recorded a few times. The CDR3 DNA reads TGTGCCAGCAGCTTAGTCAGCAGGGGTAGCTCTGGAAACACCATATATTTT. It yields the protein CASSLVSRGSSGNTIYF. V gene TRBV7-8 combines with J gene TRBJ1-3; TRBD1 might be the D (6 bases). Germline V gene data show CDR1 as SGHVS and CDR2 as FQNEAQ. The CDR3 sequence is 17 residues long. Trimming cost V 1 base and J 0 bases, with 13 bases left between them.

The rearrangement uses TRBV10-1 and TRBJ1-1; possible D gene TRBD1, 5 bases. V gave up 2 bases and J gave up 5 bases, with 12 bases separating them. Germline V gene sequence: CDR1 WNHNN, CDR2 SYGVQD (reference sequence). The CDR3 is made up of 14 amino acids. CDR3 DNA: TGCGCCAGCAGTGAGACCGGGGGATGGACTGAAGCTTTCTTT. Its translation is CASSETGGWTEAFF.

This sequence joins TRBV27 and TRBJ2-2; TRBD2 is a possible D gene (6 bases). CDR3 size: 13 residues. V gave up 8 bases and J gave up 2 bases, with 9 bases separating them. Germline lookup yields CDR1 MNHEY and CDR2 SMNVEV (reference sequence). CDR3 loop: CASWAGNTGELFF. The CDR3 DNA reads TGTGCCAGCTGGGCGGGAAACACCGGGGAGCTGTTTTTT.

The genes are TRBV9 and TRBJ2-2, with D unresolved. Germline CDR1 reads SGDLS; CDR2 reads YYNGEE. Trimming removed 4 bases from V and 4 bases from J, with 8 bases in between. This CDR3 has 13 residues. For the CDR3, the DNA is TGTGCCAGCAGCCCTCTTTTCACCGGGGAGCTGTTTTTT. It encodes CASSPLFTGELFF.

This clone appeared once. The rearrangement joins TRBV2 to TRBJ2-1; 12 nucleotides align to TRBD2. V gave up 2 bases and J gave up 9 bases; unmatched junction bases: 5. The CDR3 has 15 amino acids. The germline gives CDR1 SNHLY, CDR2 FYNNEI. The CDR3, as DNA: TGTGCCAGCAGTGAAATGACTAGCGGGAGCCTTGAGCAGTTCTTC. This translates into CASSEMTSGSLEQFF.

In its sample, this clone was seen a few times. J is TRBJ2-5 and V is TRBV4-1, with 8 bases aligning to TRBD1. Germline-derived CDR1 and CDR2 are MGHRA and YSYEKL. The CDR3 totals 15 residues. Germline trimming cut 6 bases from V and 4 bases from J; bases unmatched to any gene: 10. The CDR3 here is CASSRRGTGTETQYF. CDR3 in DNA: TGCGCCAGCAGTCGACGCGGGACAGGTACAGAGACCCAGTACTTC.

The chain links TRBV3-1 (or the pseudogene TRBV3-2) to TRBJ2-5; a weak D match, TRBD1 (6 bases). V lost 5 bases and J 1 base, leaving 11 bases between the germline ends. CDR1 and CDR2 from the germline V gene are LGHDT and YNNKEL (reference sequence). The CDR3 is 14 amino acids. The CDR3 protein is CASSSTGFQETQYF. Written as DNA, the CDR3 is TGTGCCAGCAGCTCGACAGGCTTCCAAGAGACCCAGTACTTC.

This clone was picked up a small number of times. The V call is TRBV10-3, the J call TRBJ2-1; possible D gene TRBD2, 5 bases. The CDR3 spans 13 residues. Germline values: CDR1 ENHRY, CDR2 SYGVKD. With 2 bases removed from V and 3 bases from J, the gap between germline ends came to 5 bases. The CDR3, as DNA: TGTGCCATCAGTGAGCGGGACTACAATGAGCAGTTCTTC. Translating gives CAISERDYNEQFF.

This clone showed up just once. Distinct nucleotide sequences in the sample also encode this CDR3. The V and J genes are TRBV5-1 and TRBJ1-1; a weak D match, TRBD1 (6 bases). Trimming took off 1 base at V and 4 bases at J, with 8 bases between the two ends. The CDR3 sequence is 13 residues long. In germline, CDR1 is SGHRS, CDR2 YFSETQ. CDR3 residues: CASSLQGGTEAFF. Written as DNA, the CDR3 is TGCGCCAGCAGCTTGCAAGGGGGCACTGAAGCTTTCTTT.

V and J are TRBV18 and TRBJ1-1, with D perhaps TRBD1 (6 bases). Looked up from germline, CDR1 is KGHSH and CDR2 is LQKENI. V gave up 6 bases and J gave up 0 bases, with 14 bases separating them. The CDR3 runs 15 residues. The CDR3 DNA reads as TGTGCCAGCTCTCCCGAAGGACAGTTGAACACTGAAGCTTTCTTT. It encodes CASSPEGQLNTEAFF.

The V and J genes are TRBV3-1 (or the pseudogene TRBV3-2) and TRBJ2-1, with 8 bases identical to TRBD2. The V gene end was trimmed by 4 bases and the J gene end by 5 bases; junction bases not matched to a gene: 4. Germline-derived CDR1 and CDR2 are LGHDT and YNNKEL (reference sequence). The CDR3 is 14 residues long. The CDR3 coding sequence is TGTGCCAGCAGCCTGGGACTAGTACACAATGAGCAGTTCTTC. Translating gives CASSLGLVHNEQFF.

CDR3 sequence: CASSLFTGSNQPQHF. The CDR3 bases are TGTGCCAGCAGCTTATTTACGGGGAGCAATCAGCCCCAGCATTTT. The rearrangement links TRBV7-9 to TRBJ1-5; D unresolved. Germline CDR1 SEHNR, CDR2 FQNEAQ (reference sequence). The ends were cut back, 2 bases at V and 1 base at J, with 9 bases in the middle. The CDR3 sequence is 15 residues long.

The rearrangement uses TRBV14 and TRBJ1-5; TRBD1 is a possible D gene (6 bases). The CDR3 extends over 15 amino acids. V was trimmed by 5 bases and J by 3 bases, leaving 14 bases between them. The germline gives CDR1 SGHDN, CDR2 FVKESK. The CDR3 reads CASSATRGPNQPQHF. CDR3 coding DNA: TGTGCCAGCAGCGCTACCAGGGGCCCCAATCAGCCCCAGCATTTT.

The chain carries TRBV11-2 and TRBJ1-3; TRBD1 matches at 8 bases. From germline, CDR1 is SGHAT and CDR2 FQNNGV. V shed 4 bases and J 4 bases; nucleotides not matched to a gene: 3. There are 14 residues in the CDR3. This chain's CDR3 is CASSSGGAGNTIYF. The CDR3 nucleotides read TGTGCCAGCAGCTCAGGGGGCGCGGGAAACACCATATATTTT.

The chain recombines TRBV5-6 with TRBJ2-7, with TRBD1 identical over 7 bases. The V gene end was trimmed by 1 base and the J gene end by 0 bases; junction bases not matched to a gene: 4. CDR1 is SGHDT, CDR2 YYEEEE, per germline. The length of the CDR3 is 15 residues. CDR3 in amino acids: CASSLIGDSSYEQYF. The CDR3, as DNA: TGTGCCAGCAGCTTGATAGGGGACAGCTCCTACGAGCAGTACTTC.

This chain joins TRBV3-1 (or the pseudogene TRBV3-2) and TRBJ2-7; TRBD2 matches at 10 bases. The germline gives CDR1 LGHDT, CDR2 YNNKEL (reference sequence). This CDR3 spans 16 amino acids. With 4 bases clipped from V and 3 bases from J, the junction kept 9 bases outside the gene matches. CDR3 region: CASSRASGGTFYEQYF. CDR3 nucleotides: TGTGCCAGCAGCCGGGCTAGCGGGGGAACTTTCTACGAGCAGTACTTC.